This passage covers 6 T cell receptor beta chains from one sample sequenced in a study of CD8 T cells in ankylosing spondylitis. TCRdb reanalysed the 5' RACE reads using MiXCR and keeps one entry per CDR3 protein. The sample contains hundreds of thousands of distinct CDR3 sequences, about 20% of which appear only once. Sequenced material: blood, either unsorted or a sorted T cell fraction (not recorded which). The receptors were sampled from a female donor with ankylosing spondylitis or in good health (not recorded which).

This clonotype has just a few counts. The rearrangement uses TRBV7-2 and TRBJ2-7; D call uncertain. The CDR3 contains 13 residues. The V end was cut by 2 bases, the J end by 0 bases, with 5 bases between. Per germline, CDR1 SGHTA and CDR2 FQGNSA. The CDR3 nucleotides read TGTGCCAGCAGCTTACTGGACTCCTACGAGCAGTACTTC. This encodes CASSLLDSYEQYF.

The rearrangement uses TRBV5-6 and TRBJ2-5; D unclear. CDR1 and CDR2 (germline): SGHDT, YYEEEE. The CDR3 runs 13 residues. V shed 0 bases and J shed 0 bases, with 3 bases lying between them. In DNA form, the CDR3 reads TGTGCCAGCAGCTTGGACGACCAAGAGACCCAGTACTTC. This codes for CASSLDDQETQYF. Drawing the rest from reference TRBV5-6 and TRBJ2-5, the complete variable domain is DAGVTQSPTHLIKTRGQQVTLRCSPKSGHDTVSWYQQALGQGPQFIFQYYEEEERQRGNFPDRFSGHQFPNYSSELNVNALLLGDSALYLCASSLDDQETQYFGPGTRLLVL.

The V and J genes are TRBV7-2 and TRBJ2-1, with TRBD2 as a possible D gene (6 bases). Trimming removed 6 bases from V and 9 bases from J, with 12 bases in between. The CDR3 has 12 amino acids. The V gene's germline CDR1 is SGHTA and CDR2 FQGNSA. As DNA, the CDR3 is TGTGCCAGCAGGCAGCCCGGGAGTGAGCAGTTCTTC. As protein: CASRQPGSEQFF.

The rearrangement joins TRBV7-2 to TRBJ2-1; D is undetermined. CDR1 is SGHTA and CDR2 is FQGNSA in the germline V gene. The CDR3 extends over 13 amino acids. Trimming shortened V by 1 base and J by 8 bases, and 9 bases separated the two germline ends. In DNA form, the CDR3 reads TGTGCCAGCAGCTTAGGGCTAGTCGATGAGCAGTTCTTC. Amino acids: CASSLGLVDEQFF.

There are a few counts of this clonotype. The chain employs TRBV5-1 and TRBJ2-7; 9 nucleotides match TRBD1. The length of the CDR3 is 15 residues. J was trimmed by 0 bases and V by 3 bases; bases with no gene match: 4. Germline V CDR1 and CDR2: SGHRS, YFSETQ. The DNA of the CDR3 is TGCGCCAGCAGCTGGGGGACAGGGAGCTCCTACGAGCAGTACTTC. Translated, it gives CASSWGTGSSYEQYF.

The genes are TRBV19 and TRBJ2-1; 7 bases agree with TRBD2. CDR3 length: 16 amino acids. Losses at the gene ends were 3 bases for V and 1 base for J; bases not matched to a gene: 6. CDR1 is LNHDA and CDR2 is SQIVND in the germline V gene (reference sequence). CDR3 sequence reads: CASSMGEGLSYNEQFF. CDR3 coding DNA: TGTGCCAGTAGTATGGGGGAGGGCCTATCCTACAATGAGCAGTTCTTC.